A selection of T cell receptor beta chains follows, all from one sample in a study of siplizumab effects on memory and regulatory T cells. The repertoire was sequenced with immunoSEQ multiplex PCR; TCRdb's copy has only in-frame clones and lacks some. This sample has some 110,000 clones, with 93% found just once. The sequencing sample was made of Tregs sorted from blood. The receptors were sampled from a human donor in good health. Each CDR3 is given without its conserved first and last residue.

CDR3 protein: ASSGQLGQVNEKLF; V gene: TRBV9; J gene: TRBJ1-4
CDR3 protein: ASSLAGTSGGQY; V gene: TRBV7-2; J gene: TRBJ2-7
CDR3 protein: ASSYEGGRGNSPLH; V gene: TRBV6-5; J gene: TRBJ1-6
CDR3 protein: ASSFPNNQPQH; V gene: TRBV28; J gene: TRBJ1-5
CDR3 protein: ASSIPGTSGSYEQY; V gene: TRBV7-9; J gene: TRBJ2-7
CDR3 protein: ASSEVFSGNTIY; V gene: TRBV5-6; J gene: TRBJ1-3
CDR3 protein: AISEGDLAREQY; V gene: TRBV10-3; J gene: TRBJ2-7
CDR3 protein: SASRGSNSPLH; V gene: TRBV29-1; J gene: TRBJ1-6
CDR3 protein: ASSLIGTGGSGGTEAF; V gene: TRBV5-1; J gene: TRBJ1-1
CDR3 protein: ASSLGAGRTYEQY; V gene: TRBV13; J gene: TRBJ2-7
CDR3 protein: AIRREGSGGPTSYNEQF; V gene: TRBV10-3; J gene: TRBJ2-1
CDR3 protein: AILLGTGRNYGYT; V gene: TRBV2; J gene: TRBJ1-2
CDR3 protein: ASSLVQGGDEQY; V gene: TRBV7-9; J gene: TRBJ2-7
CDR3 protein: ASSLYGGVPEAF; V gene: TRBV6-5; J gene: TRBJ1-1
CDR3 protein: SAARAETQY; V gene: TRBV20-1; J gene: TRBJ2-5
CDR3 protein: SGRTYRRGETQY; V gene: TRBV29-1; J gene: TRBJ2-5